Following are 4 T cell receptor beta chains from one sample sequenced in a study of OX40 agonist ivuxolimab in advanced cancers. Clones were sequenced by immunoSEQ multiplex PCR, and TCRdb holds only the in-frame ones, with some missing. This sample carries about 56,000 clones, around 90% of them seen once, and the ten largest clones take roughly 25%. The starting material was CD4+ or CD8+ T cells sorted from blood, obtained in a trial of the OX40 agonist ivuxolimab. Receptors originate from an adult with an advanced solid tumor such as melanoma, head and neck, liver or kidney cancer.

This clone came up once. This chain joins TRBV25-1 and TRBJ2-7; 11 bases map to TRBD1. The V segment lost 6 bases and the J segment 3 bases; nucleotides outside the gene matches: 7. The CDR3 runs 15 residues. From germline, CDR1 is MGHDK and CDR2 SYGVNS. The CDR3 protein is CASSIGQGAIYEQYF. In DNA, the CDR3 is TGTGCCAGCAGCATTGGACAGGGGGCCATCTACGAGCAGTACTTC.

The rearrangement links TRBV29-1 to TRBJ2-7, with TRBD2 identical over 9 bases. CDR1 is SQVTM, CDR2 ANQGSEA, per germline. The V gene end was trimmed by 0 bases and the J gene end by 2 bases; junction bases not matched to a gene: 5. The CDR3 contains 15 residues. The CDR3 is CSVEEGSGSAYEQYF. Written as DNA, the CDR3 is TGCAGCGTTGAAGAGGGTAGCGGGAGTGCCTACGAGCAGTACTTC.

A remark on this clone: The junction departs from germline at one end; a sequencing error may be responsible. The CDR3 DNA sequence: TGTGCCAGCAGTTACTCCGACGAGCAGTACTTC. Protein sequence: CASSYSDEQYF. The genes are TRBV6-5 and TRBJ2-7; D is unclear. The CDR3 consists of 11 residues. Germline loops: CDR1 MNHEY, CDR2 SVGAGI.

V and J are TRBV9 and TRBJ2-6, with D maybe TRBD1 (6 bases). The CDR3 loop spans 16 amino acids. Germline lookup yields CDR1 SGDLS and CDR2 YYNGEE. V was cut by 3 bases and J by 1 base, with 11 bases left in between. The CDR3 is CASSGLQGSGANVLTF. Here the CDR3 DNA reads TGTGCCAGCAGCGGGCTCCAGGGGTCTGGGGCCAACGTCCTGACTTTC.